This T cell receptor beta chain was found in a study of neoadjuvant nivolumab and ipilimumab in lung cancer. On the study more broadly: Nivolumab 3 mg/kg was given days 1, 15 and 29, plus ipilimumab 1 mg/kg day 1 in combination. General study points: Blood richness before therapy tracked richness in tumors resected after neoadjuvant therapy. Compared with tumor-adjacent uninvolved lung, resected tumors showed greater richness and clonality.

This clone occurred once. Its antigen is unidentified. Here immunoSEQ multiplex PCR was the method, and the copy in TCRdb shows in-frame clones only, minus some. The sample carries just under 10,000 clones, around 80% recorded once. The V and J ends lost 0 bases and 1 base respectively, with 12 bases between them. CDR3 length: 16 amino acids. Germline-derived CDR1 and CDR2 are SGHNT and YYREEE (reference sequence). The V and J genes are TRBV5-4 and TRBJ2-3, with a possible D match to TRBD1 (6 bases). This clonotype was sampled from an adult with non-small cell lung cancer. The sample here was peripheral blood, taken before neoadjuvant nivolumab, alone or with ipilimumab. The CDR3 spells CASSLGSGAGTDTQYF. CDR3 bases: TGTGCCAGCAGCTTGGGGTCAGGGGCCGGCACAGATACGCAGTATTTT.